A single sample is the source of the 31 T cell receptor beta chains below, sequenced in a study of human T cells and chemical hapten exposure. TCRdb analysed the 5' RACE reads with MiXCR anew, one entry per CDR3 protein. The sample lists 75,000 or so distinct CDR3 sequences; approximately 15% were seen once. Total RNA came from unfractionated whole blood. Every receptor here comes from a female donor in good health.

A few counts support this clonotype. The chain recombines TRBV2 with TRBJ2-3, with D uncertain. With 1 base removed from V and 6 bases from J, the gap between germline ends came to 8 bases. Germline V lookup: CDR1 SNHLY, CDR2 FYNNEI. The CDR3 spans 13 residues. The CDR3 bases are TGTGCCAGCAGTGAAGTGACCGCGGATACGCAGTATTTT. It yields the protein CASSEVTADTQYF.

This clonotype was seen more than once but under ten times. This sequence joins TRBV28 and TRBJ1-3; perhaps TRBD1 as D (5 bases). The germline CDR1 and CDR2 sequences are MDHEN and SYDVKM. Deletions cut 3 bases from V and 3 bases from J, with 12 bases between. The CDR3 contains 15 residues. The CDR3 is CASSLARAIGNTIYF. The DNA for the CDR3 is TGTGCCAGCAGTTTGGCCAGGGCCATTGGAAACACCATATATTTT.

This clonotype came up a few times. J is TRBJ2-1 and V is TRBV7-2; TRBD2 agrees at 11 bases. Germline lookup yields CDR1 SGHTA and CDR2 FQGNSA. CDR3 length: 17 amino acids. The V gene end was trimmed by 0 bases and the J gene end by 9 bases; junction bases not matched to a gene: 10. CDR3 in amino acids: CASSLASGGVRSVEQFF. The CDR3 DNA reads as TGTGCCAGCAGCTTAGCTAGCGGGGGGGTTCGGTCCGTTGAGCAGTTCTTC.

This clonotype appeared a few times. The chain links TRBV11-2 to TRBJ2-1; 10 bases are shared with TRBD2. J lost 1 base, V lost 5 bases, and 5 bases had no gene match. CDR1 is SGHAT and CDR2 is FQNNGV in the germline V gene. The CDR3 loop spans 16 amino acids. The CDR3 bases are TGTGCCAGCAGCCCTCCGGGACTAGCGTCCTACAATGAGCAGTTCTTC. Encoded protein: CASSPPGLASYNEQFF.

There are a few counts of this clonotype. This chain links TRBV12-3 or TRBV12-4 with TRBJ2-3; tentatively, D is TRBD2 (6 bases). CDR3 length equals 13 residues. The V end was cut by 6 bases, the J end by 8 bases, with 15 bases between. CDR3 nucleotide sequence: TGTGCCAGCAGCCCCCTCCTCGGGGGTACGCAGTATTTT. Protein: CASSPLLGGTQYF.

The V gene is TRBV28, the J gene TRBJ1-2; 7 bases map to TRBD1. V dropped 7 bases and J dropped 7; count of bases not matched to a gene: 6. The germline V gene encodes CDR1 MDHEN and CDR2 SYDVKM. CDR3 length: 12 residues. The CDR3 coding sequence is TGTGCCAGCACCATGACAGGGACTGGCTACACCTTC. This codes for CASTMTGTGYTF.

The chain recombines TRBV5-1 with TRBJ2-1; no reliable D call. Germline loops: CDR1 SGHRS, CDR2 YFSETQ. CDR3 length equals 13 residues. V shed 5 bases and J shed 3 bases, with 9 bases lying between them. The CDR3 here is CASSPQDYNEQFF. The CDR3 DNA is TGCGCCAGCAGTCCTCAGGACTACAATGAGCAGTTCTTC.

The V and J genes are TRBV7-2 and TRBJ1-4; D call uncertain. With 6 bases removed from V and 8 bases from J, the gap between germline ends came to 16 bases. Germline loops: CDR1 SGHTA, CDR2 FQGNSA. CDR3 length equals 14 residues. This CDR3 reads CASRKGIDGEKLFF. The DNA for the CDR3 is TGTGCCAGCAGGAAGGGTATAGACGGGGAAAAACTGTTTTTT.

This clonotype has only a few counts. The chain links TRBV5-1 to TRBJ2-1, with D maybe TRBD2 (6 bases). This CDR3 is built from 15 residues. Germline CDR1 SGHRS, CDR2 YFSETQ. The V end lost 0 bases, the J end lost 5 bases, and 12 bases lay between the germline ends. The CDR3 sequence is CASSLDGGSHNEQFF. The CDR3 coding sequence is TGCGCCAGCAGCTTGGATGGGGGGTCCCACAATGAGCAGTTCTTC.

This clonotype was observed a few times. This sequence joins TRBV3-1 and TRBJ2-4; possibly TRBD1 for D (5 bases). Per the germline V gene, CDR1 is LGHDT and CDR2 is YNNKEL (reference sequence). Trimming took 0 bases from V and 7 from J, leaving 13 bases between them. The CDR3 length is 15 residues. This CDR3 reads CASSQDITPGNIQYF. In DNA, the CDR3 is TGTGCCAGCAGCCAAGATATCACACCAGGGAACATTCAGTACTTC.

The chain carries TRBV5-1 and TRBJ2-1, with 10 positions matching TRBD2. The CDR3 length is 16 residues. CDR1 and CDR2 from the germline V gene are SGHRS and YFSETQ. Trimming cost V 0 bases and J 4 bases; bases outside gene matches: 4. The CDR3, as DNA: TGCGCCAGCAGCTTGGACGCTAGCGGGGGTTACAATGAGCAGTTCTTC. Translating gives CASSLDASGGYNEQFF.

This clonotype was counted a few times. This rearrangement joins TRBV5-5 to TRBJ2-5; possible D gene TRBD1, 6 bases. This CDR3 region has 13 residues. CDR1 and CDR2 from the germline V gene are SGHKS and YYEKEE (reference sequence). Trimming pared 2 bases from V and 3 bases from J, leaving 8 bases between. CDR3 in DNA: TGTGCCAGCAGCTTTCGGACAGAAGAGACCCAGTACTTC. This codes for CASSFRTEETQYF. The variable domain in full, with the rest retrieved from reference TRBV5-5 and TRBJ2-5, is DAGVTQSPTHLIKTRGQQVTLRCSPISGHKSVSWYQQVLGQGPQFIFQYYEKEERGRGNFPDRFSARQFPNYSSELNVNALLLGDSALYLCASSFRTEETQYFGPGTRLLVL.

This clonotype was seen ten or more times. CDR3 amino acids: CASSQQRGGEKLFF. Written as DNA, the CDR3 is TGTGCCAGCAGCCAACAAAGAGGAGGAGAAAAACTGTTTTTT. The chain recombines TRBV3-1 with TRBJ1-4; no clear D gene. Trimming shortened V by 2 bases and J by 8 bases, and 12 bases separated the two germline ends. The CDR3 extends over 14 amino acids. The germline V gene has CDR1 LGHDT and CDR2 YNNKEL (reference sequence).

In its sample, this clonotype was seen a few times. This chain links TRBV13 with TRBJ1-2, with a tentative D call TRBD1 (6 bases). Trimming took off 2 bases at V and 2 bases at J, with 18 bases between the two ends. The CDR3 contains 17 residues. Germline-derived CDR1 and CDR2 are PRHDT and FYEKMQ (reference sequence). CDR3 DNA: TGTGCCAGCAGCTTAAGAAGGGGGGGCAGCTACAACTATGGCTACACCTTC. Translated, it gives CASSLRRGGSYNYGYTF.

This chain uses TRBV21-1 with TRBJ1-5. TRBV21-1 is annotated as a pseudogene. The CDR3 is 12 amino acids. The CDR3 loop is CASKAEDQPQHF. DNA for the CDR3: TGTGCCAGCAAAGCTGAGGATCAGCCCCAGCATTTT.

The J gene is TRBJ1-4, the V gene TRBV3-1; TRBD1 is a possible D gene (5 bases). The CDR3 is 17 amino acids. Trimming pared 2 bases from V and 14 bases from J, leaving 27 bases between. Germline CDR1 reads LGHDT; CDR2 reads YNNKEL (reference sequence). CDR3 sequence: CASSQPRVGRLMGRLFF. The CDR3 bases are TGTGCCAGCAGCCAACCAAGAGTGGGACGACTCATGGGGAGGCTGTTTTTT.

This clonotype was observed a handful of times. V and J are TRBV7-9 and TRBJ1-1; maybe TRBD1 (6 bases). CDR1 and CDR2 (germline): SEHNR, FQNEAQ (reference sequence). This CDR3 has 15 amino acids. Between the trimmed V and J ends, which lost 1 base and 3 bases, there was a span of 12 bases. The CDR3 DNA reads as TGTGCCAGCAGCTTAGTGTCAGGGGAGGACACTGAAGCTTTCTTT. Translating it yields CASSLVSGEDTEAFF.

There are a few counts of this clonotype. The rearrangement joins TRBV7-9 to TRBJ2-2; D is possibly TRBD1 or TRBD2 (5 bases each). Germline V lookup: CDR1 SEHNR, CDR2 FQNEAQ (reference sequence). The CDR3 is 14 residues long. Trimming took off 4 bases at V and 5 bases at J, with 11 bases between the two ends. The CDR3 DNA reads TGTGCCAGCAGCTGGGGGAGTAGTACCGGGGAGCTGTTTTTT. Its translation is CASSWGSSTGELFF.

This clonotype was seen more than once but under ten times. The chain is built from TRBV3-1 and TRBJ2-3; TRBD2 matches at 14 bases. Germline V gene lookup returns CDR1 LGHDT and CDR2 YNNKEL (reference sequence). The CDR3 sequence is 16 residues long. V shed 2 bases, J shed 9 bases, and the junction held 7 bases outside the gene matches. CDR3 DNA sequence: TGTGCCAGCAGCCAATGGGGACTAGCGGGGGTAGGGACGCAGTATTTT. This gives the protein CASSQWGLAGVGTQYF.

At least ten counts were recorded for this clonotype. The DNA of the CDR3 is TGTGCCAGCAGTTACTCGGAAGGGACTGAAGCTTTCTTT. It is translated as CASSYSEGTEAFF. The chain has TRBV6-2 or TRBV6-3 and TRBJ1-1, with no clear D. Germline V CDR1 and CDR2: MNHEY, SVGEGT. Trimming removed 0 bases at V and 5 bases at J, with 7 bases between. The CDR3 covers 13 residues.

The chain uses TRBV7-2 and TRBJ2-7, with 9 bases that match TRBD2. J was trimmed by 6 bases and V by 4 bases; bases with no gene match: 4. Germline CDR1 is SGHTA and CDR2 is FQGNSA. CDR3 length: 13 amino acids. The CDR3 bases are TGTGCCAGCAGCTCCGGGACTAGCCGCGAGCAGTACTTC. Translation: CASSSGTSREQYF.

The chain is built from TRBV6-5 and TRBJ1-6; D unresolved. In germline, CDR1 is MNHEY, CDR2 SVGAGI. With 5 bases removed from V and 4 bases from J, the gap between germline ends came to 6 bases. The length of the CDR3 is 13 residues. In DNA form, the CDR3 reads TGTGCCAGCAGTGAGACGTATAATTCACCCCTCCACTTT. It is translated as CASSETYNSPLHF.

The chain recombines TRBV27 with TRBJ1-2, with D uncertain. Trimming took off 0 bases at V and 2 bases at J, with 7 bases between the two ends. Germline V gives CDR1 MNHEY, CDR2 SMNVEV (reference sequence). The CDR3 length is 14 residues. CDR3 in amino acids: CASSLSNKNYGYTF. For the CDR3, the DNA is TGTGCCAGCAGTTTATCGAATAAAAACTATGGCTACACCTTC.

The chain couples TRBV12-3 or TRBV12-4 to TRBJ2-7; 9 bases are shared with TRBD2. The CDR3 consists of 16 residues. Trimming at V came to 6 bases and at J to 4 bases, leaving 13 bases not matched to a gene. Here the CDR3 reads CASSPLLAGGLYEQYF. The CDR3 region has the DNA TGTGCCAGCAGCCCACTACTAGCGGGCGGATTGTACGAGCAGTACTTC.

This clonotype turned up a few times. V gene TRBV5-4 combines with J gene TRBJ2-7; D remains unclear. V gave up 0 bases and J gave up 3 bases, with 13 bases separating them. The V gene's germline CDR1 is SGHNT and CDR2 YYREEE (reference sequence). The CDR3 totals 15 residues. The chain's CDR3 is CASSLAGPPGYEQYF. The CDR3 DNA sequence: TGTGCCAGCAGCTTGGCGGGCCCCCCGGGCTACGAGCAGTACTTC.

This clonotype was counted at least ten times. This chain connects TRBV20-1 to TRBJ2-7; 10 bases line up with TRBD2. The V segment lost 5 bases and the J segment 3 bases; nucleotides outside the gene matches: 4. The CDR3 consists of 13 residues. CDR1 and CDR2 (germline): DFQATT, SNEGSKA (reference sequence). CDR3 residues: CSARGTSDYEQYF. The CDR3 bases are TGCAGTGCTCGCGGGACTAGCGACTACGAGCAGTACTTC.

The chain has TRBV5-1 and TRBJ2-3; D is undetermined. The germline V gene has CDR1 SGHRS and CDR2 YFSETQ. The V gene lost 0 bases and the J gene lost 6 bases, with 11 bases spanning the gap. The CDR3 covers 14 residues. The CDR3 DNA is TGCGCCAGCAGCTTGGGTTCCACGAGGGATACGCAGTATTTT. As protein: CASSLGSTRDTQYF.

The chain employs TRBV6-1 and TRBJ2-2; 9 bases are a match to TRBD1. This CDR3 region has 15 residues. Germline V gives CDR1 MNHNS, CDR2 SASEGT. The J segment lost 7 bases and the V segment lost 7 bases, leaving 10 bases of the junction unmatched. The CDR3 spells CASKFRTGEGGELFF. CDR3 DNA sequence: TGTGCCAGCAAGTTCCGGACAGGGGAAGGCGGGGAGCTGTTTTTT.

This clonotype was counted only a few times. The CDR3 is CASSLPLAGGLQNEQFF. DNA for the CDR3: TGTGCCAGCAGTTTACCCCTAGCGGGGGGACTACAGAATGAGCAGTTCTTC. The chain employs TRBV6-2 or TRBV6-3 and TRBJ2-1; 11 nucleotides match TRBD2. This CDR3 spans 17 amino acids. Germline loops: CDR1 MNHEY, CDR2 SVGEGT. Trimming cost V 4 bases and J 7 bases; bases outside gene matches: 12.

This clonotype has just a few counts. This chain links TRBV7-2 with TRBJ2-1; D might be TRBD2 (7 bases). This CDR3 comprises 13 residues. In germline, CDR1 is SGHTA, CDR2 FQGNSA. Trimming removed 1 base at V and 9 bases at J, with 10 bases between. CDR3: CASSLERGGEQFF. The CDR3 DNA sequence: TGTGCCAGCAGCTTAGAGAGGGGGGGTGAGCAGTTCTTC.

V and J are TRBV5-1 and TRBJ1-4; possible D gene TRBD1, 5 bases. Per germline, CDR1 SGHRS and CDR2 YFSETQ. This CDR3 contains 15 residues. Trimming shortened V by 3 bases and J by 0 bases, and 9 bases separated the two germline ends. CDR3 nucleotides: TGCGCCAGCAGCTCCTCGACAGCAACTAATGAAAAACTGTTTTTT. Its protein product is CASSSSTATNEKLFF.